This is a list of T cell receptor beta chains from one sample in a study of blood T cell repertoires in COVID-19. Sequencing used immunoSEQ multiplex PCR; TCRdb keeps in-frame clones, though not all of them. This sample has 290,000 or so clones; around nine tenths occur once, and the top ten carry approximately 2.4%. Sequencing was performed on PBMCs or T cells enriched from blood (not recorded which). The receptors were sampled from a woman under 30 who had recovered from COVID-19. Each CDR3 is given with its conserved first and last residue. The D gene is left open where the match is weak. Rows may omit the clone size; those that give it use once, few, many or a size class.

d_call j_call v_call clone_size cdr3_nt cdr3_aa
TRBD1 TRBJ1-2 TRBV4-1 few TGCGCCAGCAGCCAACCGGGACAGGGGAACTATGGCTACACCTTC CASSQPGQGNYGYTF
TRBD2 TRBJ2-3 TRBV30 once TGTGCCTGGAGCTTTAGAGGCGGGAGCGGAGATACGCAGTATTTT CAWSFRGGSGDTQYF
NA TRBJ1-5 TRBV9 NA TGTGCCAGCAGCAATTCCGCGAATAGCAATCAGCCCCAGCATTTT CASSNSANSNQPQHF
TRBD1 TRBJ1-2 TRBV11-3 NA TGTGCCAGCAGCCCAAGACAGGGGAAAGAGGTCGGCTATGGCTACACCTTC CASSPRQGKEVGYGYTF
NA TRBJ1-6 TRBV6-5 few TGTGCCACCTCCATCGGGTCGACGGGTAATTCACCCCTCCACTTT CATSIGSTGNSPLHF
NA TRBJ2-1 TRBV28 NA TGTGCCAACGAGCGGGCCTCCTACAATGAGCAGTTCTTC CANERASYNEQFF
NA TRBJ2-2 TRBV21-1 NA TGTGCCAGCAGCAAACGAAGTAGCCGGAGTGACACCGGGGAGCTGTTTTTT CASSKRSSRSDTGELFF
TRBD1 TRBJ2-4 TRBV5-8 NA TGTGCCAGCAGCTTGGGGGGGGACAGGGAAAACATTCAGTACTTC CASSLGGDRENIQYF
TRBD1 TRBJ2-4 TRBV27 NA TGTGCCAGCAGTTACTCACAGGGGGTGTCCAAAAACATTCAGTACTTC CASSYSQGVSKNIQYF
NA TRBJ1-1 TRBV18 NA TGTGCCAGCTCACCTGCCGGGATAGACTACACTGAAGCTTTCTTT CASSPAGIDYTEAFF
NA TRBJ2-7 TRBV3-1/TRBV3-2 few TGTGCCAGCAGCTTACACTACGAGCAGTACTTC CASSLHYEQYF
TRBD2 TRBJ2-5 TRBV7-6 NA TGTGCCAGCAGCACTCACCAGCTAGCGGGAGGGCCGAAGACCCAGTACTTC CASSTHQLAGGPKTQYF
TRBD2 TRBJ2-3 TRBV11-1 NA TGTGCCAGCAGCTTCGGAGTGGGAGGGCGCACAGATACGCAGTATTTT CASSFGVGGRTDTQYF
TRBD1 TRBJ1-5 TRBV10-2 NA TGCGCCAGCAGTGAGCCACAGGACAGGGATAGCAATCAGCCCCAGCATTTT CASSEPQDRDSNQPQHF
NA TRBJ2-5 TRBV14 NA TGTGCCAGTGACTTAGACAGGCAAGAGACCCAGTACTTC CASDLDRQETQYF
TRBD2 TRBJ2-7 TRBV28 NA TGTGCCAGCAGTTTATCGGGAGGGCCGCACGAGCAGTACTTC CASSLSGGPHEQYF
TRBD2 TRBJ2-3 TRBV29-1 NA TGCAGCGGGGTCGCTAGCGGGAGTATCACAGATACGCAGTATTTT CSGVASGSITDTQYF
NA TRBJ1-1 TRBV20-1 NA TGCAGTGCTAGGCGGAACACTGAAGCTTTCTTT CSARRNTEAFF
TRBD2 TRBJ2-7 TRBV28 NA TGTGCCAGCAGTTTCTCCTTAGCGGGAGTAAGCGAGCAGTACTTC CASSFSLAGVSEQYF
NA TRBJ1-2 TRBV18 NA TGTGCCAGCTCACCGCCTGGAGTTTATGGCTACACCTTC CASSPPGVYGYTF
NA TRBJ1-1 TRBV11-3 NA TGTGCCAGCAGCTTCGCCAGGGCAAACACTGAAGCTTTCTTT CASSFARANTEAFF
TRBD1 TRBJ1-5 TRBV7-9 NA TGTGCCAGCAGCCCCGGACAGGCCTATAGCAATCAGCCCCAGCATTTT CASSPGQAYSNQPQHF
TRBD2 TRBJ2-6 TRBV7-6 many TGTGCCAGCAGCCGAACTAGCGGGAGGGCCAACGTCCTGACTTTC CASSRTSGRANVLTF
NA TRBJ2-5 TRBV30 NA TGTGCCTGGAGGTCAAAAGAGACCCAGTACTTC CAWRSKETQYF
TRBD1 TRBJ1-2 TRBV5-4 few TGTGCCAGCAGCTTAGACAGGGACTATGGCTACACCTTC CASSLDRDYGYTF
NA TRBJ2-1 TRBV18 NA TGTGCCAGCTCACCCTCTAGCGTGGACGGCGATGAGCAGTTCTTC CASSPSSVDGDEQFF
TRBD2 TRBJ2-2 TRBV3-1/TRBV3-2 NA TGTGCCAGCAGCCCGGGACTAGCGGGAGTCGTCGACACCGGGGAGCTGTTTTTT CASSPGLAGVVDTGELFF
NA TRBJ2-3 TRBV6-5 NA TGTGCCAGCAGTTACTCGACTGGCGGGATCGCAGATACGCAGTATTTT CASSYSTGGIADTQYF
NA TRBJ1-2 TRBV7-2 once TGTGCCAGCAGCCTTCACGGGACAAACTATGGCTACACCTTC CASSLHGTNYGYTF
TRBD1 TRBJ2-1 TRBV7-2 few TGTGCCAGCAGCCCATCCTTCCCGGGACAGGTCTACAATGAGCAGTTCTTC CASSPSFPGQVYNEQFF
TRBD2 TRBJ2-1 TRBV28 NA TGTGCCAGCAGTTTATTCCCGGCGGGGGACTCCTACAATGAGCAGTTCTTC CASSLFPAGDSYNEQFF
TRBD2 TRBJ2-2 TRBV19 NA TGTGCCAGTAGTCAGGGACTAGCGAACACCGGGGAGCTGTTTTTT CASSQGLANTGELFF
NA TRBJ1-3 TRBV15 NA TGTGCCACCAGCTCGAGGTTCTCTGGAAACACCATATATTTT CATSSRFSGNTIYF
NA TRBJ2-3 TRBV30 NA TGTGCCTGGAGTGTAGTTCGAGGGGATACGCAGTATTTT CAWSVVRGDTQYF
TRBD1 TRBJ2-4 TRBV5-1 NA TGCGCCAGCAGACCAGGGGGAACGAACATTCAGTACTTC CASRPGGTNIQYF
TRBD1 TRBJ1-1 TRBV19 NA TGTGCCAGTATTCCATCTACAGGGGTGTACACTGAAGCTTTCTTT CASIPSTGVYTEAFF
TRBD2 TRBJ2-2 TRBV6-4 once TGTGCCAGTTCACTAGCGGGAGGCACCGGGGAGCTGTTTTTT CASSLAGGTGELFF
TRBD2 TRBJ2-3 TRBV4-1 NA TGCGCCAGCCGTTGGAGCGGGAGGATCACAGATACGCAGTATTTT CASRWSGRITDTQYF
NA TRBJ2-5 TRBV6-5 few TGTGCCAGCAGTTATCGACTAGAAGAGACCCAGTACTTC CASSYRLEETQYF